This is a list of T cell receptor beta chains from one sample in a study of T cell changes during pregnancy in multiple sclerosis. The protocol was immunoSEQ multiplex PCR, while the TCRdb copy is restricted to in-frame clones and leaves out a portion. In the table there are 40,000 to 50,000 clones, about 90% of which are singletons. The sample was CD4+ T cells from peripheral blood mononuclear cells, taken in the second trimester of pregnancy. The receptors stem from a female donor in good health, enrolled as a control in a pregnancy study. Both conserved end residues are part of each CDR3. The D gene is left open where the match is weak. Rows give clone size only sometimes, using once, few, many, or a class for an expanded clone.

>-|TRBJ1-1|-|TRBV12-5
TGTGCTAGTGGTTTCTTACCCCTGGGTCCCGCGGTCCGGGACACCAACACTGAAGCTTTCTTT
CASGFLPLGPAVRDTNTEAFF
>-|TRBJ1-4|-|TRBV6-6
TGTGCCAGCAGTTACTCCGGGACATTCTTGTTTTTT
CASSYSGTFLFF
>-|TRBJ1-4|TRBD1|TRBV15
TGTGCCACCAGCAGTCCGGGACAGCCAACTGCAACTAATGAAAAACTGTTTTTT
CATSSPGQPTATNEKLFF
>-|TRBJ2-2|-|TRBV27
TGTGCCAGCCTAGGGGTTCCGGGCGGGGAGCTGTTTTTT
CASLGVPGGELFF
>-|TRBJ2-1|-|TRBV21-1
TGTGCCAGCACCTCATCGGGGGGATGGAATGAGCAGTTCTTC
CASTSSGGWNEQFF
>-|TRBJ2-7|-|TRBV11-3
TGTGCCAGCAGCCCTGGGGGCCTTAGCTCCTACGAGCAGTACTTC
CASSPGGLSSYEQYF
>-|TRBJ2-3|-|TRBV10-3
TGTGCCATCACTAGCGCAGATACGCAGTATTTT
CAITSADTQYF
>-|TRBJ2-3|-|TRBV7-2
TGTGCCAGCAGTTCTCCGGGTGCCCGGAAGAATTTGGATACGCAGTATTTT
CASSSPGARKNLDTQYF
>-|TRBJ2-1|-|TRBV6-1
TGTGCCAGCAGCGGTAGCGGCAACAATGAGCAGTTCTTC
CASSGSGNNEQFF
>-|TRBJ1-2|TRBD1|TRBV4-1
TGCGCCAGCAGCCAGACAGGGGGCGGTGGCTATGGCTACACCTTC
CASSQTGGGGYGYTF
>-|TRBJ1-1|-|TRBV5-4
TGTGCCAGCAGCCGCGACCTAACAGGAGCGAAAGCTTTCTTT
CASSRDLTGAKAFF
>-|TRBJ2-1|TRBD2|TRBV2
TGTGCCAGCAAAGGCGGGAGCTCCTACAATGAGCAGTTCTTC
CASKGGSSYNEQFF
>-|TRBJ2-1|-|TRBV4-1
TGCGCCAGCAGCCAAGATCCTAGCATGGAGAGTGAGCAGTTCTTC
CASSQDPSMESEQFF
>once|TRBJ1-2|-|TRBV28
TGTGCCAGCTACGGGGAGGGGAACTATGGCTACACCTTC
CASYGEGNYGYTF
>-|TRBJ2-5|TRBD1|TRBV11-3
TGTGCCAGCAGCTTTAGGGGGCGCAGGAAGACCCAGTACTTC
CASSFRGRRKTQYF
>once|TRBJ1-2|-|TRBV5-1
TGCGCCAGCAGCTTGGATCAGGGCCTCGGTGGCTACACCTTC
CASSLDQGLGGYTF
>-|TRBJ2-1|TRBD2|TRBV5-1
TGCGCCAGCAGCTTGGCGCAGCTAGCGGGGTTGAATGAGCAGTTCTTC
CASSLAQLAGLNEQFF
>-|TRBJ1-2|-|TRBV6-5
TGTGCCAGCAGCCGGGACTTAAATGGCTACACCTTC
CASSRDLNGYTF
>-|TRBJ1-2|TRBD1|TRBV19
TGTGCCAGTAGTATGGACAGGTATGGCTACACCTTC
CASSMDRYGYTF
>-|TRBJ1-6|TRBD1|TRBV27
TGTGCCAGCAGTTTGTCGGGGACAGGGAATTCACCCCTCCACTTT
CASSLSGTGNSPLHF
>-|TRBJ2-3|TRBD1|TRBV5-1
TGCGCCAGCAGCTTGGCCTCTACAGGGGCAGATACGCAGTATTTT
CASSLASTGADTQYF
>-|TRBJ2-7|TRBD2|TRBV9
TGTGCCAGCAGCGAGGGGACTAGCGGCCTCTACGAGCAGTACTTC
CASSEGTSGLYEQYF
>few|TRBJ1-6|TRBD1|TRBV7-8
TGTGCCAGCAGCTCCCGGGACAGCGATTCACCCCTCCACTTT
CASSSRDSDSPLHF
>-|TRBJ1-1|-|TRBV6-5
TGTGCCAGCTGTTACCGGGGGTGTAACACTGAAGCTTTCTTT
CASCYRGCNTEAFF
>-|TRBJ1-1|-|TRBV2
TGTGCCTTTAGACCCCAGGTACACACTGAAGCTTTCTTT
CAFRPQVHTEAFF
>-|TRBJ2-1|TRBD2|TRBV4-1
TGCGCCAGCAGCACTAGCGGGGGGTACAATGAGCAGTTCTTC
CASSTSGGYNEQFF
>-|TRBJ2-2|-|TRBV5-4
TGTGCCAGCAGCTTGGTGGGCTCGAACACCGGGGAGCTGTTTTTT
CASSLVGSNTGELFF
>-|TRBJ1-3|-|TRBV9
TGTGCCAGCAGCTTAACAGGGACCTCTGGAAACACCATATATTTT
CASSLTGTSGNTIYF
>-|TRBJ1-5|-|TRBV30
TGTGCCTGGAGTGAACAGGTAAATCAGCCCCAGCATTTT
CAWSEQVNQPQHF
>-|TRBJ2-1|TRBD2|TRBV7-3
TGTGCCAGCAGCTTAAAACTAGCGGGGGGGCATGATGAGCAGTTCTTC
CASSLKLAGGHDEQFF
>-|TRBJ1-3|-|TRBV19
TGTGCCAGTAGTATAATGGGGACTTCCTCAGGGGGAAACACCATATATTTT
CASSIMGTSSGGNTIYF
>-|TRBJ1-1|TRBD1|TRBV6-6
TGTGCCAGCAGACGGCCGGGACAGGGGGGGACTGAAGCTTTCTTT
CASRRPGQGGTEAFF
>-|TRBJ2-3|TRBD2|TRBV10-3
TGTGCCATCATGAGTAGCGGGGGGGCCGGTTCTCCAGATACGCAGTATTTT
CAIMSSGGAGSPDTQYF
>-|TRBJ2-2|-|TRBV27
TGTGCCAGCAGTACCAGGGTGTCCGGGGAGCTGTTTTTT
CASSTRVSGELFF
>-|TRBJ2-7|TRBD2|TRBV11-3
TGTGCCAGCAGCTTACCAGGGAGGGCGTACGAGCAGTACTTC
CASSLPGRAYEQYF
>once|TRBJ2-7|TRBD1|TRBV30
TGTGCCTGGGGCGGGTGGGGGCAGGGGGAACTCGAGCAGTACTTC
CAWGGWGQGELEQYF
>-|TRBJ2-4|-|TRBV6-1
TGTGCCAGCAGTGAAGCGCTTCGGGCAGGGCCAGCCAAAAACATTCAGTACTTC
CASSEALRAGPAKNIQYF
>-|TRBJ2-7|-|TRBV7-2
TGTGCCAGCAGCTTAGAGGACACCCTGGAGCAGTACTTC
CASSLEDTLEQYF
>-|TRBJ1-5|-|TRBV5-8
TGTGCCAGCAGCTCCTCTCGCAGGGGTGATCAGCCCCAGCATTTT
CASSSSRRGDQPQHF
>-|TRBJ1-1|-|TRBV19
TGTGCCAGTAGATGGCTAGAATATACTGAAGCTTTCTTT
CASRWLEYTEAFF
>-|TRBJ1-4|-|TRBV19
TGTGCCAGTAGTTTAGGGCGGATTAATGAAAAACTGTTTTTT
CASSLGRINEKLFF
>-|TRBJ1-5|TRBD1|TRBV2
TGTGCCAGCAGTGGACAGGGTCTTAATCAGCCCCAGCATTTT
CASSGQGLNQPQHF
>-|TRBJ2-1|-|TRBV6-6
TGTGCCAGCAGCCCCTCCGCCTCTAGGCCTAATGGGTTCTTC
CASSPSASRPNGFF
>-|TRBJ2-7|TRBD1|TRBV5-7
TGTGCCAGCAGCTTGGCGGGACAGGGGTTAGAGCAGTACTTC
CASSLAGQGLEQYF
>-|TRBJ2-3|-|TRBV5-1
TGCGCCAGCAGCTTGGAAGGGGCGCGCACAGATACGCAGTATTTT
CASSLEGARTDTQYF
>-|TRBJ2-5|-|TRBV15
TGTGCCACCAGCAGAGACCCCGGACACTTCGGCCAAGAGACCCAGTACTTC
CATSRDPGHFGQETQYF
>-|TRBJ2-1|TRBD2|TRBV19
TGTGCCAGTAGGTCGGGGGGAAACAATGAGCAGTTCTTC
CASRSGGNNEQFF
>few|TRBJ1-2|-|TRBV4-1
TGCGCCAGCAGCCAACAAGACAGGTTGAAGGGCTACACCTTC
CASSQQDRLKGYTF